This is a list of T cell receptor beta chains from one sample in a study of T cell responses to AZD1222 COVID-19 vaccine. Measured with immunoSEQ multiplex PCR; TCRdb has only the in-frame clones, and not every one. The sample contains tens of thousands of clones, approximately 88% of which appear only once. The sample in question was peripheral blood, obtained on day 0 of AZD1222 vaccination. The receptors were sampled from an adult in good health. The CDR3 runs from the conserved cysteine through the conserved F or W. D genes are given only for firm matches. A row's size may be missing; if present it is once, few, many or a size class.

D | J | V | size | CDR3 | DNA
TRBD1 | TRBJ1-1 | TRBV7-2 | . | CASSLAGQGNTEAFF | TGTGCCAGCAGCTTAGCGGGACAGGGGAACACTGAAGCTTTCTTT
TRBD2 | TRBJ2-5 | TRBV11-3 | . | CASSSGLAGWGQETQYF | TGTGCCAGCAGTTCGGGACTAGCGGGATGGGGCCAAGAGACCCAGTACTTC
TRBD1 | TRBJ1-5 | TRBV27 | . | CASSTGDYSNQPQHF | TGTGCCAGCAGTACAGGGGATTATAGCAATCAGCCCCAGCATTTT
. | TRBJ1-1 | TRBV27 | few | CASSSHGAVRAFF | TGTGCCAGCAGTTCCCATGGGGCGGTGAGGGCTTTCTTT
. | TRBJ1-5 | TRBV28 | . | CAQLNRDGNNQPQHF | TGTGCTCAATTAAACCGCGACGGAAACAATCAGCCCCAGCATTTT
TRBD1 | TRBJ2-7 | TRBV27 | . | CASSFRHLTGAPYEQYF | TGTGCCAGCAGTTTCCGACACCTGACAGGGGCCCCCTACGAGCAGTACTTC
TRBD1 | TRBJ2-7 | TRBV2 | . | CASSEVPGGEQYF | TGTGCCAGCAGTGAAGTGCCAGGGGGCGAGCAGTACTTC
. | TRBJ1-3 | TRBV13 | . | CASSFSLGRSGNTIYF | TGTGCCAGCAGCTTTTCTCTTGGGCGCTCTGGAAACACCATATATTTT
TRBD2 | TRBJ2-2 | TRBV6-5 | once | CASSYVSGRYTGELFF | TGTGCCAGCAGTTACGTTAGCGGGAGATACACCGGGGAGCTGTTTTTT
. | TRBJ1-1 | TRBV5-6 | . | CASSLYSGLQNTEAFF | TGTGCCAGCAGCCTCTACTCGGGACTGCAGAACACTGAAGCTTTCTTT
. | TRBJ1-6 | TRBV19 | . | CASTLTSYNSPLHF | TGTGCCAGTACCCTGACCTCCTATAATTCACCCCTCCACTTT
. | TRBJ1-6 | TRBV7-9 | . | CASRPLNRMNSPLHF | TGTGCCAGCAGGCCACTAAACAGGATGAATTCACCCCTCCACTTT
. | TRBJ1-4 | TRBV19 | . | CASSKDPGRGSNEKLFF | TGTGCCAGTAGTAAAGACCCGGGACGAGGATCAAATGAAAAACTGTTTTTT
. | TRBJ1-5 | TRBV2 | . | CASSELAGDTQPQHF | TGTGCCAGCAGTGAATTGGCGGGCGACACTCAGCCCCAGCATTTT
. | TRBJ2-1 | TRBV11-2 | . | CASSSGGEYNEQFF | TGTGCCAGCAGCTCGGGCGGGGAATACAATGAGCAGTTCTTC
. | TRBJ1-1 | TRBV11-1 | . | CASRGHQNTEAFF | TGTGCCAGCAGAGGACACCAGAACACTGAAGCTTTCTTT